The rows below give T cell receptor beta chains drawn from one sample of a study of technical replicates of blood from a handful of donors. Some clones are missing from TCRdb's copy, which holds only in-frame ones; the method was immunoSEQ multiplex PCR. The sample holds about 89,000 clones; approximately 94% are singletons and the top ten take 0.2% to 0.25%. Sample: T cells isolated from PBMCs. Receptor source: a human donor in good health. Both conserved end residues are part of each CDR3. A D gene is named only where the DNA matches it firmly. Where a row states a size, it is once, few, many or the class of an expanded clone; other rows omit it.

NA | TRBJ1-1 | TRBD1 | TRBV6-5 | TGTGCCAGCAGCATGACAGGGCTAAACACTGAAGCTTTCTTT | CASSMTGLNTEAFF
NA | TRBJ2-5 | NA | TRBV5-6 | TGTGCCAGCAGCTTGGTGGCGGGGAACCAAGAGACCCAGTACTTC | CASSLVAGNQETQYF
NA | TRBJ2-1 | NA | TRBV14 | TGTGCCAGCAGCCAAACTAGTGCTTACAATGAGCAGTTCTTC | CASSQTSAYNEQFF
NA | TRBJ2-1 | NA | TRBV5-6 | TGTGCCAGCAGCCCCGCTCGGGTCTCCTACAATGAGCAGTTCTTC | CASSPARVSYNEQFF
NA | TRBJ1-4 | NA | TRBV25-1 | TGTGCCAGCAGTGCCAGCCCGGACAGCTCTCTAACTAATGAAAAACTGTTTTTT | CASSASPDSSLTNEKLFF
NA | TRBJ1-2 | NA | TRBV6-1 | TGTGCCAGCAGTGAAGCGTCAGTCTATGGCTACACCTTC | CASSEASVYGYTF
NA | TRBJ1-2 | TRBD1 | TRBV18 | TGTGCCAGCTCACCACCCGGCGGGACAGTGACTAACTATGGCTACACCTTC | CASSPPGGTVTNYGYTF
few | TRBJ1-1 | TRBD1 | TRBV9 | TGTGCCAGCAGCGTAGGACCAGGGGGGACTGAAGCTTTCTTT | CASSVGPGGTEAFF
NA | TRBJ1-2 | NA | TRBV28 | TGTGCCAGCAATATGAATCGGGGAGCTTTTTTTTATGGCTACACCTTC | CASNMNRGAFFYGYTF
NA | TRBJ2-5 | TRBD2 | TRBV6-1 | TGTGCCAGCCGGAGCGGGAACCAAGAGACCCAGTACTTC | CASRSGNQETQYF
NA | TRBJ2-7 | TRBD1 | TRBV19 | TGTGCCAGTAGTATGGACTTTCCAGGGACAGGGGGCGTGTACGAGCAGTACTTC | CASSMDFPGTGGVYEQYF
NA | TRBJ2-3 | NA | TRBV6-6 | TGTGCCAGCAGTTACTCTACGAAGAGCCCCACAGATACGCAGTATTTT | CASSYSTKSPTDTQYF
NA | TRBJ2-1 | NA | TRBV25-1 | TGTGCCAGCAGTGCTGCAGGCTCCCTACAATACAATGAGCAGTTCTTC | CASSAAGSLQYNEQFF
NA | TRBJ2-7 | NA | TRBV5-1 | TGCGCCAGCAGCTCATTGGACAGAAAGTACGAGCAGTACTTC | CASSSLDRKYEQYF
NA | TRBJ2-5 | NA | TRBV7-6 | TGTGCCAGCAGCCCCGGAGGAGGCTGGGAGACCCAGTACTTC | CASSPGGGWETQYF
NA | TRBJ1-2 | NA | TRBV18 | TGTGCCAGCTCACGCAACAGGGATGGCTACACCTTC | CASSRNRDGYTF
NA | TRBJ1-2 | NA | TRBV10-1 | TGCGCCAGCAGTGCAGGAGGGATCAGCGGCTACACCTTC | CASSAGGISGYTF
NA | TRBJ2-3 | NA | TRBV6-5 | TGTGCCAGCAGTTACTGGGGCCAATCAGATACGCAGTATTTT | CASSYWGQSDTQYF
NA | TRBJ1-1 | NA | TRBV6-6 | TGTGCCAGCAGATTCGGGAGCACTGAAGCTTTCTTT | CASRFGSTEAFF
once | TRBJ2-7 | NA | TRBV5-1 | TGCGCCAGCAGCCTGAGCCCCCTGGAGCAGTACTTC | CASSLSPLEQYF
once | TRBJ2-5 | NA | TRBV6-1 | TGTGCCAGCGGAAAGGGATCCCAGGGTTTGGAGACCCAGTACTTC | CASGKGSQGLETQYF
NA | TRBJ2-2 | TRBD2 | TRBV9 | TGTGCCAGCAGCGCACAAAAGGTGGCGATAGCGGGAGCCGGGGAGCTGTTTTTT | CASSAQKVAIAGAGELFF
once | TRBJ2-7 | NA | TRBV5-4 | TGTGCCAGCAGTCCTGTGGCGGGACGGGACGAGCAGTACTTC | CASSPVAGRDEQYF
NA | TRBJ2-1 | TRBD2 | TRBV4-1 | TGCGCCAGCAGAAGACTAGCGGGAGTTCATGAGCAGTTCTTC | CASRRLAGVHEQFF
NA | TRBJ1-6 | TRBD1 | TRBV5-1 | TGCGCCAGCAGCTTGGCCGGACAGGGGTATTCACCCCTCCACTTT | CASSLAGQGYSPLHF
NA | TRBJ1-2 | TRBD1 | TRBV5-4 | TGTGCCAGCAGCCAGACAGGGACCTACTATGGCTACACCTTC | CASSQTGTYYGYTF
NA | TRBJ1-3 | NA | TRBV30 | TGTGCCTGGAGGCAGAACTCTGGAAACACCATATATTTT | CAWRQNSGNTIYF
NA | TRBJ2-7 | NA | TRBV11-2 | TGTGCCAGCGCTCGACAGAGCACCTACGAGCAGTACTTC | CASARQSTYEQYF
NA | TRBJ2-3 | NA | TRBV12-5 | TGTGCTAGTGGTTTGGGGGGGCATGACACAGATACGCAGTATTTT | CASGLGGHDTDTQYF
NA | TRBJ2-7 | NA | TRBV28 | TGTGCCACCCGGGGGTACATCGGATACGAGCAGTACTTC | CATRGYIGYEQYF
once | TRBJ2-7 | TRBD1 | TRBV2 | TGTGCCAGCAGTGACGGTAGGGGGCGCTCCTACGAGCAGTACTTC | CASSDGRGRSYEQYF
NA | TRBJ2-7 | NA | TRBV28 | TGTGCCAGCAGTTCCACGGTCTACGAGCAGTACTTC | CASSSTVYEQYF
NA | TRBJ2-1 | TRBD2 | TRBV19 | TGTGCCAGTAGTATGTTGATTAGCGGGAGGGTCTATGAGCAGTTCTTC | CASSMLISGRVYEQFF
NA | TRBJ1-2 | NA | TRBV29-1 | TGCAGCGTTGTTACAGGATTGGACTATGGCTACACCTTC | CSVVTGLDYGYTF
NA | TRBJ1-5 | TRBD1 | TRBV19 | TGTGCCAGTAGTATCGACAGGGCCAGCAATCAGCCCCAGCATTTT | CASSIDRASNQPQHF
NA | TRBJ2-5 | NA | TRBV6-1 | TGTGCCAGCAGTGAAAAGGGAGTAGGCTTCTATCGAGGGGAGACCCAGTACTTC | CASSEKGVGFYRGETQYF
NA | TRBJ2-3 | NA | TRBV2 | TGTGCCAGCAGCGAGTTCACAGATACGCAGTATTTT | CASSEFTDTQYF
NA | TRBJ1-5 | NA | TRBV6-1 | TGTGCCAGCATTGCACTACAGGGTGGGGTATCACATTTT | CASIALQGGVSHF
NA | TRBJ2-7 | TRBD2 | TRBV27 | TGTGCCAGCAGGATGACTAGCGGGAGATTCGGGTTCTACGAGCAGTACTTC | CASRMTSGRFGFYEQYF
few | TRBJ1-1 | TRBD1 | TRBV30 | TGTGCCTGGAGAATGGAGGACAGGGTGACTGAAGCTTTCTTT | CAWRMEDRVTEAFF
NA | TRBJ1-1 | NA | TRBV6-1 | TGTGCCAGCAGGACGGGGGGGGCCTCTGAAGCTTTCTTT | CASRTGGASEAFF
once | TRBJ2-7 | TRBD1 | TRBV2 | TGTGCCAGCAGTGAAGCAGGCCCAGGGGGCTTATACGAGCAGTACTTC | CASSEAGPGGLYEQYF
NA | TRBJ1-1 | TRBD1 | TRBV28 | TGTGCCAGCAGTTTATTACCGGGGACAGGGGGTTTGAACACTGAAGCTTTCTTT | CASSLLPGTGGLNTEAFF
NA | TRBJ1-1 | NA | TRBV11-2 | TGTGCCAGCAGCTTAGAGCCACACCCCTACACTGAAGCTTTCTTT | CASSLEPHPYTEAFF
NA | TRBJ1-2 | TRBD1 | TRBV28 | TGTGCCAGCAGATACCAGGGGGGTCTCTATGGCTACACCTTC | CASRYQGGLYGYTF
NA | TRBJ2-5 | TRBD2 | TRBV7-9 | TGTGCCAGCAGCTCGGGGACTAGCGGAACACAAGAGACCCAGTACTTC | CASSSGTSGTQETQYF
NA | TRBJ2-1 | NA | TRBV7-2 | TGTGCCAGCAGCTTCTACGAGCAGTTCTTC | CASSFYEQFF
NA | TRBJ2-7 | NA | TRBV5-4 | TGTGCCAGCAGACGGGCAGGGGGGACTAGTGAGCAGTACTTC | CASRRAGGTSEQYF
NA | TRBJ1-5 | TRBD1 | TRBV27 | TGTGCCAGCAGTTTACCCGGACAGGCGATCTATCAGCCCCAGCATTTT | CASSLPGQAIYQPQHF
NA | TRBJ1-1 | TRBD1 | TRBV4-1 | TGCGCCAGCAGCCAAGTCTCGACAGGGCCTAACACTGAAGCTTTCTTT | CASSQVSTGPNTEAFF